The entry below describes one T cell receptor beta chain. Its target is unknown. This sample was taken from a study of cytomegalovirus exposure and HLA in healthy donors. Vbeta (60) and Jbeta (13) primers were used in the PCR. Profiled with immunoSEQ multiplex PCR; TCRdb holds only in-frame clones, not every one. The repertoire holds around 95,000 clones, about three quarters seen once, with 9.5% to 13% in the top ten. General study results and limits: It was reported in a later analysis that an Asian-associated ancestry cluster showed fewer N-insertions than the roughly 670-donor mean.

V dropped 7 bases and J dropped 6 bases, with 6 bases sitting between them. Germline V gene sequence: CDR1 MNHNS, CDR2 SASEGT. This CDR3 has 10 residues. The J gene is TRBJ1-1, the V gene TRBV6-1; no definite D call. The receptor's source is a young man in good health and CMV-seropositive. Input material: PBMCs. CDR3 region: CASIPSEAFF. CDR3 coding DNA: TGTGCCAGCATCCCTTCTGAAGCTTTCTTT.